One and the same sample provided the 25 T cell receptor beta chains below, sequenced in a study of tumor and adjacent non-tumor tissue in lung cancer. Three rounds of nested PCR, following a modified ARM-PCR protocol, produced the TCRbeta library. TCRdb re-analysed the multiplex PCR reads in MiXCR, keeping a single row per CDR3 protein. The profile covers 85,000 to 130,000 distinct CDR3 sequences, with more than 55% appearing a single time and about 19% taken by the ten largest. The template was RNA from unsorted bulk tissue. Distant lung tissue was collected more than 3 cm away from the tumor edge. The sequencing sample was made of distant non-tumor lung tissue. Source of these receptors: a man aged 25 to 40 with non-small cell lung cancer.

In this sample, this clonotype turned up a few times. The CDR3 ends on some other residue instead of the conserved phenylalanine or tryptophan, so this is likely a read error. This chain links TRBV12-5 with TRBJ2-7; tentatively, D is TRBD2 (5 bases). In germline, CDR1 is LGHNT, CDR2 FRNRAP. This CDR3 is 14 amino acids long. V lost 6 bases and J lost 3, with 15 bases in between. The CDR3 loop reads CASGTIGIVYEQYS. As DNA, the CDR3 is TGTGCTAGTGGAACTATCGGGATAGTCTACGAGCAGTACTCC.

A note on this clonotype: No conserved phenylalanine or tryptophan ends this CDR3, so it is likely a read error. The chain employs TRBV20-1 and TRBJ1-5, with 8 bases lining up with TRBD1. CDR3 size: 17 residues. The germline V gene encodes CDR1 DFQATT and CDR2 SNEGSKA (reference sequence). Trimming at V came to 2 bases and at J to 1 base, leaving 10 bases not matched to a gene. CDR3 region: CSARSVWTGMSNQPQHS. For the CDR3, the DNA is TGCAGTGCTAGATCCGTATGGACAGGGATGAGCAATCAGCCCCAGCATTCT.

This clonotype showed up many times. The CDR3 DNA sequence: TGTGCCAGCACCCCAGGGGCTGAGGCTCAGCCCCAGCATTTT. Translating gives CASTPGAEAQPQHF. V and J are TRBV6-2 or TRBV6-3 and TRBJ1-5; a weak D match, TRBD1 (6 bases). V lost 7 bases to trimming and J lost 6 bases, with 16 bases between them. Germline values: CDR1 MNHEY, CDR2 SVGEGT. The length of the CDR3 is 14 residues.

This clonotype was counted between two and nine times. V gene TRBV4-1 combines with J gene TRBJ1-2; D possibly corresponds to TRBD1 (5 bases). V lost 3 bases and J 6 bases, leaving 14 bases between the germline ends. CDR1 is MGHRA, CDR2 YSYEKL, per germline. The CDR3 runs 14 residues. DNA for the CDR3: TGCGCCAGCAGCCAGGTGGCAGGGTGGGATGGCTACACCTTC. It codes for CASSQVAGWDGYTF.

This clonotype was recorded at least ten times. The chain employs TRBV20-1 and TRBJ2-5; 13 bases fit TRBD2. Germline V CDR1 and CDR2: DFQATT, SNEGSKA (reference sequence). V trimming: 4 bases; J trimming: 2 bases; junction bases outside the gene matches: 10. This CDR3 is built from 17 residues. CDR3 coding DNA: TGCAGTGCTATAACGGGACTAGCGGGAAATTTTCAAGAGACCCAGTACTTC. Translation: CSAITGLAGNFQETQYF.

This clonotype was seen only once. The junction does not match germline at one end; this may be a read error. The chain combines TRBV20-1 with TRBJ1-2; tentative D call: TRBD1 (6 bases). CDR3 size: 15 residues. Germline V CDR1 and CDR2: DFQATT, SNEGSKA (reference sequence). The CDR3, as DNA: TGCAATGCTAGAGATTCTAAACAGGGAGACTATGGCTACACCTTC. Encoded protein: CNARDSKQGDYGYTF.

Only one count was recorded for this clonotype. This CDR3 is missing its conserved last phenylalanine or tryptophan, likely due to a read error. The genes are TRBV20-1 and TRBJ2-1; D might be TRBD2 (5 bases). The CDR3 runs to 15 residues. V was trimmed by 6 bases and J by 8 bases, leaving 23 bases between them. Looked up from germline, CDR1 is DFQATT and CDR2 is SNEGSKA (reference sequence). CDR3 loop: CSALTEISVLHEQFL. The DNA for the CDR3 is TGCAGTGCCCTGACCGAGATTAGCGTTCTCCATGAGCAGTTCTTG.

The chain links TRBV10-3 to TRBJ2-5; TRBD1 or TRBD2 may be the D gene (5 bases each). The CDR3 is 15 residues long. Germline assignment: CDR1 ENHRY and CDR2 SYGVKD. V lost 4 bases and J 4 bases, leaving 16 bases between the germline ends. The CDR3 loop reads CAISASGQGRETQYF. In DNA, the CDR3 is TGTGCCATCAGTGCTTCGGGGCAGGGTAGAGAGACCCAGTACTTC.

Turning to this clonotype: Its ends do not fully match the called genes, so a read error is possible. The J gene is TRBJ2-1, the V gene TRBV20-1; 7 nucleotides align to TRBD2. Germline loops: CDR1 DFQATT, CDR2 SNEGSKA (reference sequence). The CDR3 runs 15 residues. Here the CDR3 DNA reads TGCAGTGCTAGGATAGCGGGTCGCTCCTACAATGAGCGGTCCTTC. It encodes CSARIAGRSYNERSF.

Concerning this clonotype itself: Here the CDR3 omits its conserved ending phenylalanine or tryptophan, so a read error is the likely source. This chain uses TRBV5-4 with TRBJ2-1; tentatively, D is TRBD2 (6 bases). The CDR3 is made up of 16 amino acids. The germline gives CDR1 SGHNT, CDR2 YYREEE (reference sequence). Between the trimmed V and J ends, which lost 0 bases and 4 bases, there was a span of 14 bases. CDR3 coding DNA: TGTGCCAGCAGCTTGGGTGGCGGGGTCCGATACAATGAGCAGTTCATC. This sequence encodes CASSLGGGVRYNEQFI.

To note about this clonotype: Given the absence of the conserved phenylalanine or tryptophan at the CDR3 end, a read error is likely. The limits of the CDR3 on the DNA are not certain, so only TCRdb's listed CDR3 is given. This chain connects TRBV11-2 to TRBJ2-7; whether TRBD1, the table's D call, matches the DNA was not checked. With termini counted, the CDR3 has 16 amino acids. Germline CDR1 is SGHAT and CDR2 is FQNNGV. CDR3 in amino acids: CACSLEELGGTYEQCL.

This clonotype appeared many times. This sequence joins TRBV6-2 or TRBV6-3 and TRBJ2-1, with a tentative D call TRBD2 (7 bases). V lost 4 bases and J lost 9, with 13 bases in between. The CDR3 is 13 residues long. CDR1 and CDR2 from the germline V gene are MNHEY and SVGEGT. The CDR3: CASSFGGAGEQFF. The CDR3 nucleotides are TGTGCCAGCAGTTTTGGGGGGGCGGGTGAGCAGTTCTTC.

The V gene is TRBV29-1, the J gene TRBJ1-1; tentative D call: TRBD1 (6 bases). The ends were cut back, 4 bases at V and 10 bases at J, with 40 bases in the middle. This CDR3 comprises 20 residues. The germline gives CDR1 SQVTM, CDR2 ANQGSEA. DNA of the CDR3: TGCAGCGTTGGAAGGAGGGGCGGTAACGGGGCACAGGGAGAAGAAGCTGGAGCTTTCTTT. Protein product: CSVGRRGGNGAQGEEAGAFF.

The table lists this clonotype with a few counts. The V gene is TRBV11-2, the J gene TRBJ1-2; 7 bases fit TRBD1. CDR3 length equals 15 residues. Germline V gives CDR1 SGHAT, CDR2 FQNNGV. Trimming at V came to 5 bases and at J to 4 bases, leaving 10 bases not matched to a gene. In DNA form, the CDR3 reads TGTGCCAGCAGCCCCCCGGGACAGAAATTCTATGGCTACACCTTC. Translated, it gives CASSPPGQKFYGYTF. Complete variable domain (other parts from reference TRBV11-2 and TRBJ1-2): EAGVAQSPRYKIIEKRQSVAFWCNPISGHATLYWYQQILGQGPKLLIQFQNNGVVDDSQLPKDRFSAERLKGVDSTLKIQPAKLEDSAVYLCASSPPGQKFYGYTFGSGTRLTVV.

Many counts were recorded for this clonotype. This rearrangement joins TRBV12-3 or TRBV12-4 to TRBJ1-4; D may be TRBD1 (5 bases). Trimming left V 6 bases short and J 16 bases short, with 21 bases between. The CDR3 is 13 amino acids. In DNA form, the CDR3 reads TGTGCCAGCAGACAACAGGACATGGGGGTCCCGTTTTTT. Its protein product is CASRQQDMGVPFF.

This clonotype has only a few counts. One base away lies a much larger clone, so this may be a sequencing read error. The CDR3 ends on some other residue instead of the conserved phenylalanine or tryptophan, so this is likely a read error. This chain uses TRBV20-1 with TRBJ2-3; TRBD1 or TRBD2 may be the D gene (6 bases each). Trimming pared 3 bases from V and 3 bases from J, leaving 16 bases between. The CDR3 is 15 amino acids. Per the germline V gene, CDR1 is DFQATT and CDR2 is SNEGSKA (reference sequence). The CDR3 DNA reads as TGCAGTGCTAGTCACAGGGAGGATGGGACAGATACGCAGTATATT. This encodes CSASHREDGTDTQYI.

Points on this clonotype: An end of the junction differs from the germline gene, which may be a read error. The chain has TRBV12-3 or TRBV12-4 and TRBJ2-7, with no clear D. The CDR3 length is 12 residues. CDR3 bases: TGTGCCGGCAGTAACCTTTTTCGCAAGCAGTACTTC. This translates into CAGSNLFRKQYF.

This clonotype showed up just a few times. The rearrangement links TRBV5-1 to TRBJ2-1, with 8 bases matching TRBD2. V dropped 6 bases and J dropped 7; count of bases not matched to a gene: 12. CDR3 length: 15 residues. Germline-derived CDR1 and CDR2 are SGHRS and YFSETQ. The CDR3 bases are TGCGCCAGCACGGGAGCGGGGGCTCCGGGGAATGAGCAGTTCTTC. Its protein product is CASTGAGAPGNEQFF. Full variable domain (remainder filled in from reference TRBV5-1 and TRBJ2-1): KAGVTQTPRYLIKTRGQQVTLSCSPISGHRSVSWYQQTPGQGLQFLFEYFSETQRNKGNFPGRFSGRQFSNSRSEMNVSTLELGDSALYLCASTGAGAPGNEQFFGPGTRLTVL.

In the case of this clonotype: A single base separates this from a much larger clone, so it may be a read error. The genes are TRBV28 and TRBJ2-3; D not resolved. Germline V gene data show CDR1 as MDHEN and CDR2 as SYDVKM. V was shortened by 7 bases and J by 6 bases, with 11 bases between the two germline ends. The CDR3 runs to 12 residues. The CDR3, as DNA: TGTGCCAGCAATCAAGTCGAGGATACGCAGTATTTT. This encodes CASNQVEDTQYF. Full variable domain (rest looked up from reference TRBV28 and TRBJ2-3): DVKVTQSSRYLVKRTGEKVFLECVQDMDHENMFWYRQDPGLGLRLIYFSYDVKMKEKGDIPEGYSVSREKKERFSLILESASTNQTSMYLCASNQVEDTQYFGPGTRLTVL.

The table lists this clonotype with a count of one. A read error may account for a junction end that differs from germline. This rearrangement joins TRBV11-2 to TRBJ2-7; D is tentatively TRBD1 or TRBD2 (5 bases each). This CDR3 has 14 residues. Germline values: CDR1 SGHAT, CDR2 FQNNGV. CDR3 residues: CASSLGDGGYEQCF. DNA for the CDR3: TGTGCCAGCAGCTTAGGGGACGGAGGCTACGAGCAGTGCTTT.

This clonotype appeared many times. The V and J genes are TRBV24-1 and TRBJ2-2; TRBD2 matches 8 bases. This CDR3 comprises 18 residues. Germline loops: CDR1 KGHDR, CDR2 SFDVKD. Unmatched junction bases numbered 17, after V lost 6 bases and J lost 6 bases. CDR3 sequence reads: CATSRRAGTRDFPGELFF. The CDR3 DNA reads as TGTGCCACCAGTCGTCGAGCCGGGACTAGAGATTTCCCCGGGGAGCTGTTTTTT.

In this sample, this clonotype turned up once. The chain employs TRBV4-2 and TRBJ1-2; D is possibly TRBD1 (6 bases). From germline, CDR1 is LGHNA and CDR2 YNFKEQ. Trimming stripped 3 bases from V and 10 bases from J, with 21 bases between. The CDR3 covers 15 residues. CDR3 region: CASSQDVTGQYDYTF. In nucleotides, the CDR3 is TGTGCCAGCAGCCAGGATGTGACAGGACAATACGACTACACCTTC.

Details on this clonotype: A much bigger clone sits one base away, suggesting this may be a read error. The V call is TRBV13, the J call TRBJ2-5; 7 bases agree with TRBD2. Looked up from germline, CDR1 is PRHDT and CDR2 is FYEKMQ (reference sequence). The CDR3 extends over 12 amino acids. The CDR3 DNA reads TGTGCCAGCAGCTTACGGGGGGAGACCCAGTGCTTC. Residues: CASSLRGETQCF.

Notes on this clonotype: The junction shows a germline mismatch at one end, possibly a read error. V and J are TRBV29-1 and TRBJ2-2, with D possibly TRBD2 on 5 matching bases. Germline values: CDR1 SQVTM, CDR2 ANQGSEA. The CDR3 length is 15 residues. The CDR3 DNA is TGCAGCCTTGAAACTAGTGGGAGAAAAACCGAGGAGCTGTTTTTT. Protein product: CSLETSGRKTEELFF.

Notes on this clonotype: No conserved phenylalanine or tryptophan is present at the end of the CDR3, so a read error is the likely explanation. V gene TRBV7-9 combines with J gene TRBJ2-7, with a possible D match to TRBD2 (5 bases). Germline V CDR1 and CDR2: SEHNR, FQNEAQ (reference sequence). There are 14 residues in the CDR3. CDR3 amino acids: CADDGEGRSYEQYL. DNA for the CDR3: TGTGCTGATGACGGTGAGGGCCGGTCCTACGAGCAGTACCTC.